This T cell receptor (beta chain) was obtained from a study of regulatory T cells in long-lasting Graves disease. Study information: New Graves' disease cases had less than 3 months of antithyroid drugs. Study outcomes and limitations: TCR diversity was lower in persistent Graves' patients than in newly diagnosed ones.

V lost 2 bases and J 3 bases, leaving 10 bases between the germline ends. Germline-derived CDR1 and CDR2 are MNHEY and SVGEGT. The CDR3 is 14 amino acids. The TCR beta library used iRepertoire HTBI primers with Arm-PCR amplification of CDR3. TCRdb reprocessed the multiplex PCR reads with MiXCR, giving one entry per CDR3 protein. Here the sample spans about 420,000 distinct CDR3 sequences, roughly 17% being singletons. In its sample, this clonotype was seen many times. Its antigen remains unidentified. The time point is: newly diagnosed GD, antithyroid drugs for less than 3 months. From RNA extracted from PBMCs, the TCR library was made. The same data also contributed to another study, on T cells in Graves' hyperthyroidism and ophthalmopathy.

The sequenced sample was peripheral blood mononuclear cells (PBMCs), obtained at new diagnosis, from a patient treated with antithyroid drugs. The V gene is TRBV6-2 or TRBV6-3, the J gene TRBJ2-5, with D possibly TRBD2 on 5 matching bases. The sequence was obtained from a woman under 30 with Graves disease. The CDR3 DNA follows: TGTGCCAGCAGTTACGAGGTGGGAGAAGAGACCCAGTACTTC. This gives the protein CASSYEVGEETQYF.